This T cell receptor (beta chain) was identified in a study of OX40 agonist ivuxolimab in advanced cancers. As for the study in general: Patients were infused with ivuxolimab every 2 weeks at 0.01 to 10 mg/kg. Whole-study findings and limits: Determination of antigen specificity was not performed for the expanded peripheral T cells. Some nonresponders likewise displayed low normalized T-cell clonal expansion.

A remark on this clone: Its antigen is not known.

Sequencing was performed with immunoSEQ multiplex PCR; in TCRdb, only in-frame clones are kept and a portion is missing. The profile covers approximately 110,000 clones, with approximately 90% appearing a single time and 0.7% to 0.85% taken by the ten largest. Trimming took 6 bases from V and 4 from J; bases not matched to a gene: 5. CDR1 is WSHSY and CDR2 is SAAADI in the germline V gene. This CDR3 comprises 15 residues. The starting material was CD4+ or CD8+ T cells sorted from blood, obtained in a trial of the OX40 agonist ivuxolimab. The receptor was isolated from an adult with an advanced solid tumor such as melanoma, head and neck, liver or kidney cancer. The genes are TRBV10-2 and TRBJ2-3; 12 bases are a match to TRBD2. This chain's CDR3 is CASRTSGRDADTQYF. The DNA of the CDR3 is TGCGCCAGCAGGACTAGCGGGAGAGATGCAGATACGCAGTATTTT.